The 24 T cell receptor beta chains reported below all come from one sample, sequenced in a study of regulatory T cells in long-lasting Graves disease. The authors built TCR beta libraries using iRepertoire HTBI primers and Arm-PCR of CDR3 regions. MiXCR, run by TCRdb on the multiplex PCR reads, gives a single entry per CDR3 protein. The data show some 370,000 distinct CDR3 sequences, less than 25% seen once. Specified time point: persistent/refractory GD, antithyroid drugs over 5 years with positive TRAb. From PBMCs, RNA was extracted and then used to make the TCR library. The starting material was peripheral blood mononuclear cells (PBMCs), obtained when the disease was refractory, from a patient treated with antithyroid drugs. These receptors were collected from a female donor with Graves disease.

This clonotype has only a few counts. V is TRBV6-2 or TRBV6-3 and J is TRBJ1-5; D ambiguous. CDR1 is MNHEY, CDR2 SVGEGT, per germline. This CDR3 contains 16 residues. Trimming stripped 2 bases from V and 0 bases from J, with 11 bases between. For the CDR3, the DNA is TGTGCCAGCAGTTACATCCCCTGGTATAGCAATCAGCCCCAGCATTTT. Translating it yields CASSYIPWYSNQPQHF.

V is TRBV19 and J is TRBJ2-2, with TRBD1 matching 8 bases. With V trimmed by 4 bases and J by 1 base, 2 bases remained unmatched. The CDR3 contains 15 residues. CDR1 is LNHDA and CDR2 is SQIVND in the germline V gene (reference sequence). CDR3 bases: TGTGCCAGTAGTAGGACAGGGAAGAACACCGGGGAGCTGTTTTTT. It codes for CASSRTGKNTGELFF.

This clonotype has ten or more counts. The CDR3 region has the DNA TGTGCCAGCAGCTCCCTCGAGGACCCGACCGTTTACTACGAGCAGTACTTC. This translates into CASSSLEDPTVYYEQYF. This chain links TRBV11-2 with TRBJ2-7; D is undetermined. This CDR3 region has 17 residues. Trimming cost V 4 bases and J 3 bases, with 22 bases left between them. The V gene's germline CDR1 is SGHAT and CDR2 FQNNGV. Complete variable domain (other parts from reference TRBV11-2 and TRBJ2-7): EAGVAQSPRYKIIEKRQSVAFWCNPISGHATLYWYQQILGQGPKLLIQFQNNGVVDDSQLPKDRFSAERLKGVDSTLKIQPAKLEDSAVYLCASSSLEDPTVYYEQYFGPGTRLTVT.

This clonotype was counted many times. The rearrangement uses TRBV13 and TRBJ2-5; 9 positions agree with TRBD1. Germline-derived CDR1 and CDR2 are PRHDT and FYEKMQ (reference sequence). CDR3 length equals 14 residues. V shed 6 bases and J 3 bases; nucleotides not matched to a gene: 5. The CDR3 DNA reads TGTGCCAGCAGTCGGGGACAGGGAAAAGAGACCCAGTACTTC. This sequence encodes CASSRGQGKETQYF. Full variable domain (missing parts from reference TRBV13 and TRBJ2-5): AAGVIQSPRHLIKEKRETATLKCYPIPRHDTVYWYQQGPGQDPQFLISFYEKMQSDKGSIPDRFSAQQFSDYHSELNMSSLELGDSALYFCASSRGQGKETQYFGPGTRLLVL.

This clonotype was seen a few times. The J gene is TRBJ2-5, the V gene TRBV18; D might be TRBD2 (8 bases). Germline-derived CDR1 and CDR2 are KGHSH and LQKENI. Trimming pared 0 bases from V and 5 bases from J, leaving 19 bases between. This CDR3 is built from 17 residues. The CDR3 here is CASSPPRSGGGQETQYF. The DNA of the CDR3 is TGTGCCAGCTCACCACCCCGTTCCGGGGGGGGACAGGAGACCCAGTACTTC.

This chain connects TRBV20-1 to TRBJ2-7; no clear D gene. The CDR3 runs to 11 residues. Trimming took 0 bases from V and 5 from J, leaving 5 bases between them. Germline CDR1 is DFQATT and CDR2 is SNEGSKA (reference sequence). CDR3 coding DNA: TGCAGTGCTAGAGAGAACCACGAGCAGTACTTC. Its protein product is CSARENHEQYF.

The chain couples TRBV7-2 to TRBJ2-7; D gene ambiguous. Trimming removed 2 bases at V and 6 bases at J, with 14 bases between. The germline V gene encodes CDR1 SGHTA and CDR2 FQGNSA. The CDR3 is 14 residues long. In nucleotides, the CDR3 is TGTGCCAGCAGCTTACCTGGACGGGCCACCGAGCAGTACTTC. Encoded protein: CASSLPGRATEQYF.

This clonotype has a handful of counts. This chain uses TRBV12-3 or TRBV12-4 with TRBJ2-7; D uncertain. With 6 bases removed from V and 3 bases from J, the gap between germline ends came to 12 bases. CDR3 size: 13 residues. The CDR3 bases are TGTGCCAGCAGGCTATCAAATAACTACGAGCAGTACTTC. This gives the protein CASRLSNNYEQYF.

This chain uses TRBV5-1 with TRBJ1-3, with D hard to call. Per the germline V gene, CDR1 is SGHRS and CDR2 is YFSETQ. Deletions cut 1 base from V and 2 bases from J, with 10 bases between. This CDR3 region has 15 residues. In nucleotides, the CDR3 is TGCGCCAGCAGCTTGCGTCAAGGAACTGGAAACACCATATATTTT. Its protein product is CASSLRQGTGNTIYF.

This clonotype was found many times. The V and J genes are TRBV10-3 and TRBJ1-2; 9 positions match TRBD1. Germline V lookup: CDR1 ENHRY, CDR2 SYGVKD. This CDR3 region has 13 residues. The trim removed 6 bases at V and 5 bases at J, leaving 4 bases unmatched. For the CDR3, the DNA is TGTGCCATCAGCGGGGGACAGGGTTATGGCTACACCTTC. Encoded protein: CAISGGQGYGYTF.

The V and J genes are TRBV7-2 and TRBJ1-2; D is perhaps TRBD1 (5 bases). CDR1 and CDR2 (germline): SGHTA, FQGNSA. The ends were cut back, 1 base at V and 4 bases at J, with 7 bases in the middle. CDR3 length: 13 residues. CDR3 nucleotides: TGTGCCAGCAGCTTAGTCAGGGCCTATGGCTACACCTTC. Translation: CASSLVRAYGYTF.

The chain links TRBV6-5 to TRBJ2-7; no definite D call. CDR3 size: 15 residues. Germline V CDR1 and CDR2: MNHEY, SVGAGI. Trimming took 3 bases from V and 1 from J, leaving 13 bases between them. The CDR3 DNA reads TGTGCCAGCAGTTATTATGGCGATAGTTCCTACGAGCAGTACTTC. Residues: CASSYYGDSSYEQYF.

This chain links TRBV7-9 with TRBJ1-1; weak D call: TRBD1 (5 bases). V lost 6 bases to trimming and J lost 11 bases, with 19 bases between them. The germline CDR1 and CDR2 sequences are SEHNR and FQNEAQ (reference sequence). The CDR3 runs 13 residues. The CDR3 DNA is TGTGCCAGCAGTTTGGACGGAAAGGGGAACGCTTTCTTT. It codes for CASSLDGKGNAFF.

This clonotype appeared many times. The CDR3 reads CASSYVFGRVGGYTF. CDR3 in DNA: TGTGCCAGCAGTTACGTCTTCGGCAGGGTAGGCGGCTACACCTTC. The V gene is TRBV6-5, the J gene TRBJ1-2; a weak D match, TRBD1 (5 bases). Trimming left V 2 bases short and J 8 bases short, with 18 bases between. This CDR3 has 15 amino acids. Germline V lookup: CDR1 MNHEY, CDR2 SVGAGI.

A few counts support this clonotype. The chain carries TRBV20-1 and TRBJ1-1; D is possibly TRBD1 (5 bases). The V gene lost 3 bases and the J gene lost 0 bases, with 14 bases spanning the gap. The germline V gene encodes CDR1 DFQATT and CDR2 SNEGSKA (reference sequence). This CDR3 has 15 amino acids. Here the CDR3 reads CSASTSGALNTEAFF. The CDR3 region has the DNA TGCAGTGCTAGCACCTCTGGGGCCTTGAACACTGAAGCTTTCTTT.

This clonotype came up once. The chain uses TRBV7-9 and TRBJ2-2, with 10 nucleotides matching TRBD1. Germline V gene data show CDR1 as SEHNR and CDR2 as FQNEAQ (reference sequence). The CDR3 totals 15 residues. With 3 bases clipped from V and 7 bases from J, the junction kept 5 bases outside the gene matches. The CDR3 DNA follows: TGTGCCAGCAGCTTCGGACAGGGGGTGAGCGGGGAGCTGTTTTTT. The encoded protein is CASSFGQGVSGELFF.

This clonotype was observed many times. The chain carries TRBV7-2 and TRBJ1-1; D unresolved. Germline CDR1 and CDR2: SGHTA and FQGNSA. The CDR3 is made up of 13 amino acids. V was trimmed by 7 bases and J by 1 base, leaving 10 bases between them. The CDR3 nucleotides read TGTGCCAGCACCGCCTTAAAGAACACTGAAGCTTTCTTT. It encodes CASTALKNTEAFF.

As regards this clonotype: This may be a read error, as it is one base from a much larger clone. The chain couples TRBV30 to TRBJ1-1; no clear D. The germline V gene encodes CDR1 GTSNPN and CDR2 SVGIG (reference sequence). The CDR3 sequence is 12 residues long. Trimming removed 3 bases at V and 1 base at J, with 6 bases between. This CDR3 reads CAWRWPNTEAFF. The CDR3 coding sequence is TGTGCCTGGAGATGGCCGAACACTGAAGCTTTCTTT.

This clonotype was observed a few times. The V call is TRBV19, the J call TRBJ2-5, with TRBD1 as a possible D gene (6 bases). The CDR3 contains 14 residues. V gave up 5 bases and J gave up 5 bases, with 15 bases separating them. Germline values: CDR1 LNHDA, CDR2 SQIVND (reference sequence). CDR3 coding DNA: TGTGCCAGTAGTGATACAGGGTCCCGGGAGACCCAGTACTTC. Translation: CASSDTGSRETQYF.

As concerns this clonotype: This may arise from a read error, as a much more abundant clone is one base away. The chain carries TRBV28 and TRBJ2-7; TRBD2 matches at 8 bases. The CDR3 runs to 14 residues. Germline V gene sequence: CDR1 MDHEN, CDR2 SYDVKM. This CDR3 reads CASSSAGLVYEQHF. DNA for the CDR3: TGTGCCAGCAGTTCGGCGGGACTAGTCTACGAGCAGCACTTC.

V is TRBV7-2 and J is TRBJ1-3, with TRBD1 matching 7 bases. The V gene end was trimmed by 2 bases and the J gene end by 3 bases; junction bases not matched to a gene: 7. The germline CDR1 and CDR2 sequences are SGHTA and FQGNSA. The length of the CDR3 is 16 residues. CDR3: CASSLSGGPVGNTIYF. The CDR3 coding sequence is TGTGCCAGCAGCTTATCAGGGGGGCCGGTTGGAAACACCATATATTTT.

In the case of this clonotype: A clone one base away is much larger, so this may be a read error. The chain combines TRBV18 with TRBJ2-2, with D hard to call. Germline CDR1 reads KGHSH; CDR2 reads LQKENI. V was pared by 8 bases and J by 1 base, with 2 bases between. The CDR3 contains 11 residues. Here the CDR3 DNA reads TGTGCCAGCATGAACACCGGGGAGCTGTTTTTT. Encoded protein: CASMNTGELFF.

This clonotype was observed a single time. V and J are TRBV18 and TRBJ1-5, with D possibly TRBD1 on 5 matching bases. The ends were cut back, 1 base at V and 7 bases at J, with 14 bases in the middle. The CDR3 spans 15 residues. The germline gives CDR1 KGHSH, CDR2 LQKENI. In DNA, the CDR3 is TGTGCCAGCTCACCACTCCAGGGTCCGGGGCAGCCCCAGCATTTT. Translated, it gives CASSPLQGPGQPQHF.

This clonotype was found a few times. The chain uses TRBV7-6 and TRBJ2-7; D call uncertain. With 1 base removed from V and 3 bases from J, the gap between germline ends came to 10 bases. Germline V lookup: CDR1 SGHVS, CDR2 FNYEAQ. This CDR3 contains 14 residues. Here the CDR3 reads CASSLDLKSYEQYF. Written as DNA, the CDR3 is TGTGCCAGCAGCTTAGATCTTAAAAGCTACGAGCAGTACTTC.